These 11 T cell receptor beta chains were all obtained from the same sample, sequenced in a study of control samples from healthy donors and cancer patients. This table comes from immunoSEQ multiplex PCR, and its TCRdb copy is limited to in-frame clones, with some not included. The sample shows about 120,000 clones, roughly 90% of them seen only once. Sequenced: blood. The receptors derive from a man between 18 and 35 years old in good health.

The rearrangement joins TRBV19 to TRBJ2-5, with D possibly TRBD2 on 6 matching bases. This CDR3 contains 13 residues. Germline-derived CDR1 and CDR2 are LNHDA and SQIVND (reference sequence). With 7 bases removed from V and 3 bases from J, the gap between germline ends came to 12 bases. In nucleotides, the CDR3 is TGTGCCAGTACCCTTAGCGGAAAAGAGACCCAGTACTTC. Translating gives CASTLSGKETQYF.

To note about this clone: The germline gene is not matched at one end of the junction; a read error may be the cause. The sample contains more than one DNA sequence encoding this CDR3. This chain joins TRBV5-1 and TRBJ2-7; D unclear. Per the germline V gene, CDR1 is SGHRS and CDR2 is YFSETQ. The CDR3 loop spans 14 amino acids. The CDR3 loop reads CASSLGRISYEQYF. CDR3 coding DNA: TGCGCCAGCAGCTTGGGACGGATCTCCTACGAACAGTACTTC. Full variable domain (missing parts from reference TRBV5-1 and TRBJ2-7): KAGVTQTPRYLIKTRGQQVTLSCSPISGHRSVSWYQQTPGQGLQFLFEYFSETQRNKGNFPGRFSGRQFSNSRSEMNVSTLELGDSALYLCASSLGRISYEQYFGPGTRLTVT.

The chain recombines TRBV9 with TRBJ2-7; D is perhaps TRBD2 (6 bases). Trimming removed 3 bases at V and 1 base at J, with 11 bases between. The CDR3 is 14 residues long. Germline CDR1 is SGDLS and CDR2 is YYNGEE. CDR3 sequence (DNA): TGTGCCAGCAGCGCTCATGGGGGGTCCTACGAGCAGTACTTC. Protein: CASSAHGGSYEQYF.

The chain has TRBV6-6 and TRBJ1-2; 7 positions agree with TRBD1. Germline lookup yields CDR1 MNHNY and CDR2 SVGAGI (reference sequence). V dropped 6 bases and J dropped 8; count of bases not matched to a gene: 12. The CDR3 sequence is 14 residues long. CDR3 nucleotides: TGTGCCAGCAGCAACTTAGGGGGCGCCCTCGGCTACACCTTC. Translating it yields CASSNLGGALGYTF.

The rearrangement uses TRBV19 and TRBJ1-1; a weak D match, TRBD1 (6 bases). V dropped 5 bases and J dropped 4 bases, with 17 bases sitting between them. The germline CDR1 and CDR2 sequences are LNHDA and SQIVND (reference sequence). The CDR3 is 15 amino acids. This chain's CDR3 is CASSARGGHITEAFF. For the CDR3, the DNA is TGTGCCAGTAGTGCCCGGGGGGGGCATATCACTGAAGCTTTCTTT. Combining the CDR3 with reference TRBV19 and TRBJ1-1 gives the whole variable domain DGGITQSPKYLFRKEGQNVTLSCEQNLNHDAMYWYRQDPGQGLRLIYYSQIVNDFQKGDIAEGYSVSREKKESFPLTVTSAQKNPTAFYLCASSARGGHITEAFFGQGTRLTVV.

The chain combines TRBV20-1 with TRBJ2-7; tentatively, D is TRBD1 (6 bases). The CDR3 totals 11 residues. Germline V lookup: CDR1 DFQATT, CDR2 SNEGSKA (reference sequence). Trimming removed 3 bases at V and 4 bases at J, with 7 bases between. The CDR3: CSASGQYEQYF. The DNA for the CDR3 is TGCAGTGCTAGCGGACAGTACGAGCAGTACTTC.

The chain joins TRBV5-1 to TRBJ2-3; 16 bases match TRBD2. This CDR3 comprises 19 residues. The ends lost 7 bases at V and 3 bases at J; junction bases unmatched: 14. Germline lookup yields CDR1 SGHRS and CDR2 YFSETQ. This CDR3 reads CASSTGLAGGLMGTDTQYF. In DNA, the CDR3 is TGCGCCAGCTCGACGGGACTAGCGGGAGGGCTAATGGGTACAGATACGCAGTATTTT.

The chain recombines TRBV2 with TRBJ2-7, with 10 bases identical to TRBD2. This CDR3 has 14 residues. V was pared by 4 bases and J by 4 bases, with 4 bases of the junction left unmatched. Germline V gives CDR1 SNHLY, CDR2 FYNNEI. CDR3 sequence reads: CASSGSGRAYEQYF. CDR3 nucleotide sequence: TGTGCCAGCAGTGGAAGCGGGAGGGCTTACGAGCAGTACTTC.

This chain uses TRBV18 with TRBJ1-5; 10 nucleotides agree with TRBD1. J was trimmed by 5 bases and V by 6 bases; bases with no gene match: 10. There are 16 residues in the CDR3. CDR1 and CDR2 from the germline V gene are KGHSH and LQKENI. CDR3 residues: CASSRASGTGDQPQHF. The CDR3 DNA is TGTGCCAGCTCCCGGGCTTCCGGGACAGGGGATCAGCCCCAGCATTTT.

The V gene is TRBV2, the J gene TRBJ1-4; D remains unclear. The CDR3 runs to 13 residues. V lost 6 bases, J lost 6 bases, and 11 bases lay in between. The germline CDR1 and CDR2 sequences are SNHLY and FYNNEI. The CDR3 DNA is TGTGCCAGCAGAGGACTTCGGGATGAAAAACTGTTTTTT. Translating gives CASRGLRDEKLFF.

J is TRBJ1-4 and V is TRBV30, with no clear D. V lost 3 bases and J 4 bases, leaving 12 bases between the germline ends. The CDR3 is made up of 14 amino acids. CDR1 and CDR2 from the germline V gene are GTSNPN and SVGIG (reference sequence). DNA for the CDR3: TGTGCCTGGAGGCACCGGGTAATTAATGAAAAACTGTTTTTT. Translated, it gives CAWRHRVINEKLFF.